These 18 T cell receptor beta chains were all obtained from the same sample, sequenced in a study of shared clonotypes between healthy human individuals. Sequencing was performed with immunoSEQ multiplex PCR; in TCRdb, only in-frame clones are kept and a portion is missing. Of 2 million or so clones listed, 85% to 95% were seen once; the top ten hold more than 0.1%. Sequencing used naive CD4+ T cells sorted from blood. Subset indicated: CD45RA+ positively selected. All receptors come from a man between 18 and 29 years old in good health.

J is TRBJ2-1 and V is TRBV10-3; D remains unclear. Trimming took 11 bases from V and 7 from J, leaving 15 bases between them. CDR1 ENHRY and CDR2 SYGVKD come from the germline V gene. This CDR3 comprises 12 residues. The CDR3 DNA follows: TGTGCCGTCGGCGAGCAGGCAAATGAGCAGTTCTTC. Protein sequence: CAVGEQANEQFF.

This sequence joins TRBV28 and TRBJ2-7, with a possible D match to TRBD1 (5 bases). V lost 7 bases and J 6 bases, leaving 22 bases between the germline ends. Germline V lookup: CDR1 MDHEN, CDR2 SYDVKM. This CDR3 has 15 amino acids. The CDR3 coding sequence is TGTGCCAGCACCCTCCCAAGGGGCAGGTTTTCCGAGCAGTACTTC. Protein: CASTLPRGRFSEQYF.

The chain recombines TRBV6-5 with TRBJ2-3, with a weak D call TRBD2 (5 bases). The V gene's germline CDR1 is MNHEY and CDR2 SVGAGI. CDR3 size: 15 residues. Trimming pared 2 bases from V and 7 bases from J, leaving 16 bases between. The chain's CDR3 is CASSYTITGLNTQYF. DNA of the CDR3: TGTGCCAGCAGTTACACTATTACCGGACTGAATACGCAGTATTTT.

The V call is TRBV4-3, the J call TRBJ1-2, with 11 bases identical to TRBD1. V lost 4 bases, J lost 0 bases, and 22 bases stayed unmatched. Germline V gives CDR1 LGHNA, CDR2 YSLEER. This CDR3 has 22 residues. CDR3 DNA: TGCGCCAGCAGCCGCCGGGGCGGACAGGGGGCAACCCCTTCCCGCCCTAACTATGGCTACACCTTC. It yields the protein CASSRRGGQGATPSRPNYGYTF.

In this sample, this clone turned up once. V usage is TRBV10-3 and J usage is TRBJ1-2, with TRBD1 as a possible D gene (6 bases). Germline CDR1 reads ENHRY; CDR2 reads SYGVKD. Deletions cut 5 bases from V and 6 bases from J, with 19 bases between. The CDR3 contains 15 residues. The CDR3 DNA reads TGTGCCATCAGTACCTCAGCCGGGGGCCACGATGGCTACACCTTC. Protein sequence: CAISTSAGGHDGYTF.

This clone was seen once. The chain joins TRBV30 to TRBJ2-2; D gene uncertain. Germline values: CDR1 GTSNPN, CDR2 SVGIG (reference sequence). Trimming left V 0 bases short and J 8 bases short, with 10 bases between. There are 13 residues in the CDR3. This CDR3 is CAWSVRSQGELFF. The CDR3 DNA follows: TGTGCCTGGAGTGTACGGTCCCAAGGGGAGCTGTTTTTT.

J is TRBJ1-3 and V is TRBV29-1; no reliable D call. The CDR3 is 11 amino acids. Per the germline V gene, CDR1 is SQVTM and CDR2 is ANQGSEA. The ends were cut back, 3 bases at V and 10 bases at J, with 10 bases in the middle. The CDR3 sequence: CSVDWAGTIYF. CDR3 bases: TGCAGCGTTGACTGGGCCGGGACCATATATTTT.

The CDR3 DNA reads as TGTGCCATCAGTGAGCCCTCGACAGGGAGGGGCACTGAAGCTTTCTTT. The encoded protein is CAISEPSTGRGTEAFF. V and J are TRBV10-3 and TRBJ1-1; 7 bases line up with TRBD1. CDR3 size: 16 residues. Germline V gene lookup returns CDR1 ENHRY and CDR2 SYGVKD. V shed 2 bases and J 4 bases; nucleotides not matched to a gene: 10.

J is TRBJ1-2 and V is TRBV27, with 7 bases matching TRBD1. CDR1 is MNHEY and CDR2 is SMNVEV in the germline V gene (reference sequence). V lost 0 bases and J lost 4; bases outside the gene matches: 11. The CDR3 totals 17 residues. CDR3 in DNA: TGTGCCAGCAGTTTATCGGGACAGATGGCATTTGGCTATGGCTACACCTTC. Translation gives CASSLSGQMAFGYGYTF.

The chain employs TRBV5-1 and TRBJ2-2; TRBD1 aligns across 7 bases. The CDR3 is 17 amino acids. V was pared by 7 bases and J by 2 bases, with 14 bases of the junction left unmatched. Germline CDR1 reads SGHRS; CDR2 reads YFSETQ. CDR3 coding DNA: TGCGCCAGCTACCGCACGACAGGGAAAGGAAACACCGGGGAGCTGTTTTTT. This encodes CASYRTTGKGNTGELFF. The variable domain in full, completed from reference TRBV5-1 and TRBJ2-2, reads KAGVTQTPRYLIKTRGQQVTLSCSPISGHRSVSWYQQTPGQGLQFLFEYFSETQRNKGNFPGRFSGRQFSNSRSEMNVSTLELGDSALYLCASYRTTGKGNTGELFFGEGSRLTVL.

The chain is built from TRBV29-1 and TRBJ2-7, with 9 bases matching TRBD2. Germline CDR1 reads SQVTM; CDR2 reads ANQGSEA. The CDR3 has 14 amino acids. The V segment lost 4 bases and the J segment 4 bases; nucleotides outside the gene matches: 8. The CDR3 protein is CSVVRREGPYEQYF. The CDR3 DNA sequence: TGCAGCGTTGTTAGGCGGGAGGGCCCGTACGAGCAGTACTTC.

This chain uses TRBV11-2 with TRBJ1-3; 7 bases are shared with TRBD1. V was clipped by 5 bases and J by 3 bases; unmatched bases: 10. Germline V gives CDR1 SGHAT, CDR2 FQNNGV. The CDR3 length is 16 residues. CDR3 coding DNA: TGTGCCAGCAGCCGAATTGAGACAGGGCTTGGAAACACCATATATTTT. Encoded protein: CASSRIETGLGNTIYF.

The gene calls are TRBV4-1 and TRBJ2-3; D is uncertain. This CDR3 comprises 16 residues. Deletions cut 1 base from V and 0 bases from J, with 11 bases between. Germline CDR1 reads MGHRA; CDR2 reads YSYEKL. CDR3 in amino acids: CASSQGLGTSTDTQYF. The CDR3 region has the DNA TGCGCCAGCAGCCAAGGTCTGGGAACTAGCACAGATACGCAGTATTTT.

CDR3 region: CASSSRGGGGTDTQYF. Written as DNA, the CDR3 is TGTGCCAGCAGCTCCCGCGGCGGAGGGGGGACAGATACGCAGTATTTT. The gene calls are TRBV11-3 and TRBJ2-3, with D perhaps matching TRBD1 or TRBD2 (6 bases each). Germline CDR1 and CDR2: SGHNT and YENEEA. V lost 4 bases, J lost 3 bases, and 17 bases lay in between. This CDR3 is built from 16 residues.

The CDR3 bases are TGTGCCTCCAGTCCGGACGGTCGTGAAGCTTTCTTT. Its translation is CASSPDGREAFF. The J gene is TRBJ1-1, the V gene TRBV30; the D is unclear. The CDR3 is 12 amino acids. Germline lookup yields CDR1 GTSNPN and CDR2 SVGIG (reference sequence). With 7 bases removed from V and 7 bases from J, the gap between germline ends came to 16 bases.

V is TRBV27 and J is TRBJ1-1; no definite D call. The CDR3 consists of 14 residues. Germline V gene lookup returns CDR1 MNHEY and CDR2 SMNVEV (reference sequence). Trimming pared 3 bases from V and 0 bases from J, leaving 8 bases between. CDR3 coding DNA: TGTGCCAGCAGTTTCCACAGTATGAACACTGAAGCTTTCTTT. Translating it yields CASSFHSMNTEAFF.

The chain is built from TRBV19 and TRBJ2-2; tentatively, D is TRBD1 or TRBD2 (5 bases each). Germline CDR1 is LNHDA and CDR2 is SQIVND (reference sequence). Trimming left V 4 bases short and J 5 bases short, with 17 bases between. The CDR3 has 16 amino acids. CDR3 DNA: TGTGCCAGTAGTAGGGGGTCTACCTGGGGAACCGGGGAGCTGTTTTTT. It encodes CASSRGSTWGTGELFF.

This sequence joins TRBV18 and TRBJ2-5; 9 positions match TRBD1. The CDR3 has 15 amino acids. Germline CDR1 KGHSH, CDR2 LQKENI. With V trimmed by 1 base and J by 2 bases, 2 bases remained unmatched. The CDR3 nucleotides are TGTGCCAGCTCACCACGACAGGGGGTACAAGAGACCCAGTACTTC. Its translation: CASSPRQGVQETQYF.